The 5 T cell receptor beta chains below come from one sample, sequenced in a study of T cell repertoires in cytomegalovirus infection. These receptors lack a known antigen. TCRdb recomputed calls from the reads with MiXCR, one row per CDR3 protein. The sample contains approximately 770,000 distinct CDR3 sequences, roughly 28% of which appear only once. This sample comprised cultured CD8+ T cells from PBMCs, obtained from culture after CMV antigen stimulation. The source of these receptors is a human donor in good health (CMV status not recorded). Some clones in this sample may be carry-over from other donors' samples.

CDR3 sequence: CASSLRRQGNNEQFF. In DNA, the CDR3 is TGCGCCAGCAGCTTGCGGAGACAGGGGAACAATGAGCAGTTCTTC. The V call is TRBV5-1, the J call TRBJ2-1, with TRBD1 matching 8 bases. Per germline, CDR1 SGHRS and CDR2 YFSETQ. The CDR3 length is 15 residues. Trimming removed 1 base from V and 5 bases from J; junction bases left unmatched: 5.

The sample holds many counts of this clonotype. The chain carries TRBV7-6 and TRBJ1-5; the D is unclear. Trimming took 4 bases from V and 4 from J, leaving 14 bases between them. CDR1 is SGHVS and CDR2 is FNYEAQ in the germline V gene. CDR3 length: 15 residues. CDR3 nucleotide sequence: TGTGCCAGCAGCTCCCGGGAGGAAGTAAATCAGCCCCAGCATTTT. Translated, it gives CASSSREEVNQPQHF.

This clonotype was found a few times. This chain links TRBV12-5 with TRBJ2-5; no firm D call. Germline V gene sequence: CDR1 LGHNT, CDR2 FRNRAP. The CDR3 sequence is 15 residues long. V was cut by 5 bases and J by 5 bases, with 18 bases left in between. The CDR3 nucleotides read TGTGCTAGTGGTCCCCAGTCCGGAGCCCGGGAGACCCAGTACTTC. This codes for CASGPQSGARETQYF.

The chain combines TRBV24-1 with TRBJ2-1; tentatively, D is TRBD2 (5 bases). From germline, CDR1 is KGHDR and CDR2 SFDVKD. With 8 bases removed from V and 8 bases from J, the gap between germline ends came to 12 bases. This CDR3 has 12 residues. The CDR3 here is CATTGSNYEQFF. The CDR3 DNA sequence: TGTGCCACCACGGGAAGTAACTATGAGCAGTTCTTC.

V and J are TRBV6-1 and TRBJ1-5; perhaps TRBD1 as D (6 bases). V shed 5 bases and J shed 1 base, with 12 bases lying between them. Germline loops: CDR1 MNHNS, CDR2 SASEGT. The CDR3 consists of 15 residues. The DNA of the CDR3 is TGTGCCAGCAGTCGTGAAGGGGGGAGCAATCAGCCCCAGCATTTT. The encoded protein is CASSREGGSNQPQHF.